This is a list of T cell receptor beta chains from one sample in a study of blood T cell repertoires in COVID-19. The repertoire was sequenced with immunoSEQ multiplex PCR; TCRdb's copy has only in-frame clones and lacks some. The table lists 210,000 or so clones, about nine tenths of them singletons. The specimen was peripheral blood. The receptor set was obtained from a woman in her sixties with acute or convalescent COVID-19. Both conserved end residues are part of each CDR3. Each record gives: V gene, CDR3 protein.

v_call: TRBV6-2/TRBV6-3; cdr3_aa: CASSPPGTGKMYEQYF
v_call: TRBV30; cdr3_aa: CAWSGRGNSPLHF
v_call: TRBV6-1; cdr3_aa: CASSRRGNYGYTF
v_call: TRBV27; cdr3_aa: CASSSGDQPQHF
v_call: TRBV19; cdr3_aa: CASSGQPRLSNEKLFF
v_call: TRBV5-6; cdr3_aa: CASSPLGFSSGTDTQYF
v_call: TRBV5-1; cdr3_aa: CASSFSGQGRTEAFF
v_call: TRBV15; cdr3_aa: CATRGQGNPGANVLTF
v_call: TRBV9; cdr3_aa: CASSVDSADTQYF
v_call: TRBV19; cdr3_aa: CASSILAGGYEQYF
v_call: TRBV24-1; cdr3_aa: CATSDGGLAGSFGEQYF
v_call: TRBV3-1/TRBV3-2; cdr3_aa: CASSFREVRNSPLHF
v_call: TRBV18; cdr3_aa: CASSPAGYSTEAFF
v_call: TRBV6-6; cdr3_aa: CASGPTSARDTQYF
v_call: TRBV7-2; cdr3_aa: CASSFTGGENQPQHF
v_call: TRBV9; cdr3_aa: CASSTGTGGRNTIYF
v_call: TRBV5-4; cdr3_aa: CASSLSGRPQFF
v_call: TRBV4-2; cdr3_aa: CASRLPGLAGAGELFF
v_call: TRBV6-5; cdr3_aa: CASSRTEGGYTF
v_call: TRBV5-1; cdr3_aa: CASSLRPGMAGETQYF
v_call: TRBV3-1/TRBV3-2; cdr3_aa: CASSPGWGGAGELFF
v_call: TRBV4-2; cdr3_aa: CASSPGVVSEETQYF
v_call: TRBV5-6; cdr3_aa: CASSLAPMYYGYTF
v_call: TRBV25-1; cdr3_aa: CASSEKITGFQETQYF
v_call: TRBV7-9; cdr3_aa: CASSLDSRNTEAFF
v_call: TRBV19; cdr3_aa: CASSIQGQNQPQHF
v_call: TRBV20-1; cdr3_aa: CSADRNTEAFF
v_call: TRBV4-2; cdr3_aa: CASSQVDLLDGYTF
v_call: TRBV19; cdr3_aa: CASSVAGTGIDGYTF
v_call: TRBV11-2; cdr3_aa: CASSLGLAGYNEQFF
v_call: TRBV2; cdr3_aa: CASSEEGAGYEQYF
v_call: TRBV18; cdr3_aa: CASSPQPGQGNEKLFF
v_call: TRBV7-9; cdr3_aa: CASSPRLDSPLHF
v_call: TRBV7-6; cdr3_aa: CASSLGYGFEQFF
v_call: TRBV7-2; cdr3_aa: CASSFPGLAGGTHEQYF
v_call: TRBV6-5; cdr3_aa: CASSLSGRSYNEQFF
v_call: TRBV2; cdr3_aa: CASSPSSNANEKLFF
v_call: TRBV28; cdr3_aa: CAATGTGGFGNQPQHF
v_call: TRBV24-1; cdr3_aa: CATSDWTSGVNEQFF
v_call: TRBV6-5; cdr3_aa: CASSPTGDEQYF